The next 2 T cell receptor beta chains were all read from a single sample in a study of identical twins (dated by TCRdb to the mid-2010s). To prepare the library, 5' RACE was applied. The listed sequencing device is Illumina HiSeq 2000. TCRdb trimmed public reads at Q25 via fastp, called clones via MiXCR and kept in-frame beta chains. For every CDR3 protein sequence, its rows merge into one entry that carries the most common genes and DNA. The table for this sample lists some 210,000 distinct CDR3 sequences; 15% to 20% of them were counted only once. The biggest ten clones account for less than 45% of the sample. These same data were also listed under a study on T cells expressing NK-cell markers.

Sequenced sample: CD8+ T cells sorted from blood. The receptor source for this set is a woman younger than 30 in good health.

CDR3 sequence reads: CASSYLTGKGQPQHF. The CDR3 region has the DNA TGTGCCAGCAGTTACCTTACAGGAAAGGGTCAGCCCCAGCATTTT. The chain has TRBV6-5 and TRBJ1-5; weak D call: TRBD1 (5 bases). The germline V gene has CDR1 MNHEY and CDR2 SVGAGI. V lost 2 bases, J lost 6 bases, and 14 bases lay in between. The CDR3 sequence is 15 residues long.

The V call is TRBV6-2 or TRBV6-3, the J call TRBJ2-5, with 10 bases aligning to TRBD1. The CDR3 totals 20 residues. Germline loops: CDR1 MNHEY, CDR2 SVGEGT. Trimming removed 7 bases from V and 5 bases from J; junction bases left unmatched: 25. CDR3 DNA sequence: TGTGCCAGCAACTACGGGACAGGGGTATCATCAGCCAGGGAGGGGGAGACCCAGTACTTC. It yields the protein CASNYGTGVSSAREGETQYF.